This entry features one TCR beta chain sequence. CDR1 LNHDA and CDR2 SQIVND come from the germline V gene (reference sequence). The CDR3 has 14 amino acids. V dropped 4 bases and J dropped 8 bases, with 15 bases sitting between them. The data belong to a study of blood T cell repertoires in COVID-19. About the research overall: Samples representing acute and convalescent COVID-19 were sourced from the United States, Italy and Spain. Sample material is recorded as cDNA or gDNA derived from T cells, B-cell-depleted T cells, or PBMCs.

Per the authors' pipeline: Estimates of nucleated cell counts were drawn from the amplification of reference gene primers. Libraries were prepared by immunoSEQ multiplex PCR; TCRdb keeps only in-frame clonotypes and omits some of them. D and trimming were read from the DNA, whereas the V and J calls and clone size are those reported in that table. The data contain under 300,000 clones, about 83% of them singletons. The TCR originated in a young man who had recovered from COVID-19. What was sequenced was peripheral blood. The genes are TRBV19 and TRBJ2-4; D gene unclear. CDR3 in DNA: TGTGCCAGTAGTAGCGACACAGCACGCGACATTCAGTACTTC. It yields the protein CASSSDTARDIQYF.